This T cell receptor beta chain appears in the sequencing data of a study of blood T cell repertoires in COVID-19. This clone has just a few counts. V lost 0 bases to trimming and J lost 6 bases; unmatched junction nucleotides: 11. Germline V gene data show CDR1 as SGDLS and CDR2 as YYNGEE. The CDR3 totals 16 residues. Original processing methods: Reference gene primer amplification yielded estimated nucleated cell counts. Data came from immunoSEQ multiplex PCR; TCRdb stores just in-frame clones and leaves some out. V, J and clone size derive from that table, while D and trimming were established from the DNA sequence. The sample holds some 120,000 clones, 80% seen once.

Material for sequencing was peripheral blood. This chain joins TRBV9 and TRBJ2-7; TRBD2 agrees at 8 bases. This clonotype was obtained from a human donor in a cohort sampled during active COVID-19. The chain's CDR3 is CASSVGGRSGSGEQYF. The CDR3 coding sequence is TGTGCCAGCAGCGTAGGGGGTCGGAGCGGGAGCGGCGAGCAGTACTTC.